At least ten counts were recorded for the clone carrying this T cell receptor (beta chain). Its antigen is unknown. These data originate in a study of T-cell reconstitution after alpha-beta-depleted transplantation in children. Library preparation (for TCRbeta) was performed with unique molecular identifiers. TCRdb redid the calling of the PCR reads with MiXCR, one entry per CDR3 protein. Among roughly 150,000 distinct CDR3 sequences listed, over 8.5% were seen once. General study results and limits: At day 60, the high TCRbeta diversity found in some patients originated from recipient T cells and thymic progenitors that had survived. T cells produced anew were the main source of T-cell counts and diversity one year after transplant. Several hundred graft clones that had expanded were reportedly the source of alpha-beta T cells about two months after transplant.

This receptor was identified in a boy aged 2 to 10 with acute myeloid leukemia, due to receive a stem cell transplant. This sample comprised PBMCs, obtained before TCRalphabeta/CD19-depleted stem cell transplant.

CDR3 residues: CASSAPQGNIQYF. The CDR3, as DNA: TGTGCCAGCAGCGCCCCCCAGGGGAACATTCAGTACTTC. The chain combines TRBV2 with TRBJ2-4; D possibly corresponds to TRBD1 (6 bases). The CDR3 loop spans 13 amino acids. V was shortened by 6 bases and J by 7 bases, with 13 bases between the two germline ends. The germline gives CDR1 SNHLY, CDR2 FYNNEI.